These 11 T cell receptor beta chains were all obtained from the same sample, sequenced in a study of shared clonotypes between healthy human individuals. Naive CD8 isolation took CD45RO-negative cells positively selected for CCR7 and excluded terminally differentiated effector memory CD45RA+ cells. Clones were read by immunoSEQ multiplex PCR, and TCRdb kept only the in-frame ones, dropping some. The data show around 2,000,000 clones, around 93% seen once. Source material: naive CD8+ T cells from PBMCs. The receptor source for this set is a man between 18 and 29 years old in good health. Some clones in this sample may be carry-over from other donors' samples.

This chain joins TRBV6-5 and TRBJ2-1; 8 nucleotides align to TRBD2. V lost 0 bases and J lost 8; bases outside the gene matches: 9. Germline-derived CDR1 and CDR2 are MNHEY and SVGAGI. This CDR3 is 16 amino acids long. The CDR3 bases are TGTGCCAGCAGTTACTCGCACGGGAGGGCCAGCCATGAGCAGTTCTTC. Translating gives CASSYSHGRASHEQFF.

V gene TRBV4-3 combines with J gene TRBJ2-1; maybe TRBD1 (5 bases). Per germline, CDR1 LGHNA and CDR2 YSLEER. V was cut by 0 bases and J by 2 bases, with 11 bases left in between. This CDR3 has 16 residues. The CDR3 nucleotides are TGCGCCAGCAGCCAAGATTGGGGCCCTACCTACAATGAGCAGTTCTTC. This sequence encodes CASSQDWGPTYNEQFF.

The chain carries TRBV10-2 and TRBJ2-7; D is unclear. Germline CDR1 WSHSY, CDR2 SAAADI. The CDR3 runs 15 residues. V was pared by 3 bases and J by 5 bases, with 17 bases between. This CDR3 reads CASSELLPLENEQYF. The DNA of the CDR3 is TGCGCCAGCAGTGAATTACTACCCCTAGAGAACGAGCAGTACTTC.

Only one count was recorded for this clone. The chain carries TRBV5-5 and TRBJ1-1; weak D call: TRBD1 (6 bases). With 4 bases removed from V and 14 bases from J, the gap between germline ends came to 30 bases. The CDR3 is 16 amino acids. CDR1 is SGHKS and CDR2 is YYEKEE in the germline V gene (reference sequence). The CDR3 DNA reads TGTGCCAGCAGCGAGACCCGGACAGTCCCCCCCTTTAGGAGCTTCTTT. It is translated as CASSETRTVPPFRSFF.

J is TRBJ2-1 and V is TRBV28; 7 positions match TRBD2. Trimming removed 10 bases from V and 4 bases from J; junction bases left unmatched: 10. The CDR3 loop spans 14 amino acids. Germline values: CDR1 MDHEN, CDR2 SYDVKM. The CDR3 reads CAILGGSGYNEQFF. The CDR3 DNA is TGTGCCATCCTGGGGGGTAGCGGGTACAATGAGCAGTTCTTC.

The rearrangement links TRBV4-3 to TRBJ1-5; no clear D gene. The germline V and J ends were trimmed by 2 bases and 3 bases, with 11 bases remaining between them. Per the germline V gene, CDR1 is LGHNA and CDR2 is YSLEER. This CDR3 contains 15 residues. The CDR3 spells CASSQYGGSNQPQHF. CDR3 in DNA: TGCGCCAGCAGCCAATATGGAGGGTCCAATCAGCCCCAGCATTTT.

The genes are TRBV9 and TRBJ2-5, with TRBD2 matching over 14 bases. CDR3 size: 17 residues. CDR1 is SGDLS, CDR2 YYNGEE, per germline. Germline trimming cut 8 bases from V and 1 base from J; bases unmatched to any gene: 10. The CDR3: CARQGLAGEPPQETQYF. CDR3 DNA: TGTGCCAGACAGGGACTAGCGGGAGAACCCCCCCAAGAGACCCAGTACTTC.

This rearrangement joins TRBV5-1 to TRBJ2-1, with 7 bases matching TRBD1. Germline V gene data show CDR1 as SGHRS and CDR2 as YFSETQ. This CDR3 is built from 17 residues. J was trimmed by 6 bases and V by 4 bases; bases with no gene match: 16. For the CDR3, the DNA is TGCGCCAGCAGCCGGACAGGATCTCATCTTGTTGGCAATGAGCAGTTCTTC. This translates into CASSRTGSHLVGNEQFF.

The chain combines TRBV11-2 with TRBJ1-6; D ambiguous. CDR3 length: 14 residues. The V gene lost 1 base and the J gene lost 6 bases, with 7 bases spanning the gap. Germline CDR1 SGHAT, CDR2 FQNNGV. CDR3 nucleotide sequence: TGTGCCAGCAGCTTAGCGGGCCGTAATTCACCCCTCCACTTT. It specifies CASSLAGRNSPLHF.

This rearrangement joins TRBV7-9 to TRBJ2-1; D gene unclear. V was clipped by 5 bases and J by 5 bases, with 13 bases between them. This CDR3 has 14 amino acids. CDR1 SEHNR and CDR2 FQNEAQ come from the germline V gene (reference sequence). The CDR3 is CASSTKDGDNEQFF. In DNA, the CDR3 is TGTGCCAGCAGCACCAAGGACGGAGACAATGAGCAGTTCTTC. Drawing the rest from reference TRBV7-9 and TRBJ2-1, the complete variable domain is DTGVSQNPRHKITKRGQNVTFRCDPISEHNRLYWYRQTLGQGPEFLTYFQNEAQLEKSRLLSDRFSAERPKGSFSTLEIQRTEQGDSAMYLCASSTKDGDNEQFFGPGTRLTVL.

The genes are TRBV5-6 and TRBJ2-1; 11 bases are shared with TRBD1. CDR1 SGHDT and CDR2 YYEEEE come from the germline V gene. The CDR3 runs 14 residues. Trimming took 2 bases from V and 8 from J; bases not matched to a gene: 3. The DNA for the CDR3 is TGTGCCAGCAGCTTCCGGACAGGGGGCGATGAGCAGTTCTTC. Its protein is CASSFRTGGDEQFF.